This TCR beta chain was recorded in a study of T cell repertoires in cytomegalovirus infection. Using its own MiXCR run on the reads, TCRdb lists one record per CDR3 protein. Here the sample spans 650,000 to 900,000 distinct CDR3 sequences, 32% being singletons. This clonotype was recorded a few times. What it binds is unknown. V gave up 4 bases and J gave up 6 bases, with 19 bases separating them. The germline V gene encodes CDR1 SGHRS and CDR2 YFSETQ. CDR3 length: 15 amino acids. The genes are TRBV5-1 and TRBJ1-1; D remains unclear. The receptor was derived from a human donor in good health (CMV status not recorded). Some clones in this sample may be carry-over from other donors' samples. The sequencing here drew on cultured CD8+ T cells from PBMCs, taken from culture after CMV antigen stimulation. The CDR3 DNA sequence: TGCGCCAGCAGCGCCGGCGCACGGAGTACGCCTGAAGCTTTCTTT. It translates to CASSAGARSTPEAFF.